This T cell receptor (beta chain) was sequenced during a study of human T cells and chemical hapten exposure. Notes on the study in general: It was expanded TCRs that formed significantly more large CDR3 similarity clusters than controls did.

TCRdb redid the calling of the RACE reads with MiXCR, one entry per CDR3 protein. This sample has under 150,000 distinct CDR3 sequences, with 12% found just once. CDR3 length: 13 amino acids. The germline V gene has CDR1 SGHAT and CDR2 FQNNGV. Stated time point: patch test 1, 2 weeks after DPC sensitization. Treatment specified: therapeutic diphenylcyclopropenone sensitization with weekly scalp DPC. This clonotype came up once. What it binds is not known. A single base separates this from a much larger clone, so it may be a read error. The V call is TRBV11-2, the J call TRBJ2-3; perhaps TRBD1 as D (5 bases). The sequence was obtained from a woman aged 50 to 60 with alopecia areata. Some clones in this sample may be carry-over from other donors' samples. The sequencing used whole blood, collected in connection with sensitization to the hapten diphenylcyclopropenone (DPC). CDR3 in amino acids: CANSFQGTDTQYF. The CDR3 DNA is TGTGCCAACAGCTTTCAGGGTACAGATACGCAGTATTTT.